This T cell receptor beta chain was recorded in a study of Ad26.COV2.S vaccination and SARS-CoV-2 variants. As for the study in general: By the intramuscular route, Ad26.COV2.S was given once, or twice 56 days apart. Study results and limitations: Spike-specific TCR breadth was greater after Ad26.COV2.S than placebo. Whether participants received vaccine or placebo, their non-spike TCR breadth was similar.

The CDR3 contains 15 residues. The V segment lost 5 bases and the J segment 2 bases; nucleotides outside the gene matches: 4. Germline V gene sequence: CDR1 SGHAT, CDR2 FQNNGV. Treatment here: around 19 received Ad26.COV2.S at low or high dose, single or two shots; 5 received placebo; per-sample allocation not given. Sampling took place 63 days after the first vaccine or placebo injection. Sequencing was performed with immunoSEQ multiplex PCR; in TCRdb, only in-frame clones are kept and a portion is missing. The sample comprises hundreds of thousands of clones, around 89% of which are singletons, and around 1.5% rests with the top ten. Concerning this clone itself: The antigen is unknown.

V is TRBV11-2 and J is TRBJ2-7; 12 nucleotides align to TRBD2. This TCR derives from a person aged 18-60 years who received the Ad26.COV2.S COVID-19 vaccine or a placebo. This sample comprised peripheral blood, obtained in a trial of Ad26.COV2.S vaccine versus placebo. The CDR3, as DNA: TGTGCCAGCAGCCTCCGACTAGCGGGGGCCTACGAGCAGTACTTC. This gives the protein CASSLRLAGAYEQYF.